Sequencing of this T cell receptor (beta chain) was carried out in a study of blood T cells in healthy people across ages. Across the study: About one barcoded beta molecule per two T cells was the capture yield of template switching.

The CDR3 loop spans 15 amino acids. CDR1 and CDR2 from the germline V gene are SNHLY and FYNNEI. With respect to this clonotype: This could be a read error, since a much larger clone is one nucleotide away.

Together with a sample-barcoded 5' primer, a J-beta primer mix was included in a second PCR lasting about 7 to 12 cycles. The authors tagged each cDNA molecule using a template-switch adaptor with 12 random nucleotides. TCRdb reprocessed the 5' RACE reads via MiXCR and lists one record per CDR3 protein. The repertoire holds about 1.6 million distinct CDR3 sequences, with about 32% as singletons. Each donor's blood draw was around 9.2 milliliters of peripheral blood. The clonotype was recovered from a woman in her 30s in good health. The sample consisted of blood. The rearrangement joins TRBV2 to TRBJ2-3; 11 positions match TRBD2. The CDR3 bases are TGTGCCAGCAGCGCGGGACTAGCGGACACAGATACGCGGTATTTT. Residues: CASSAGLADTDTRYF.